These 3 T cell receptor beta chains share one sample of origin, sequenced in a study of T-cell reconstitution after alpha-beta-depleted transplantation in children (dated by TCRdb to 2016 to 2017). What this sample's treatment or condition label stands for: allogeneic hematopoietic cell transplantation with graft depleted of TCRalphabeta T cells and CD19 B cells. The method behind the library was PCR. The sequencer listed for this sample is Illumina HiSeq 2500. Molecular barcoding was employed in the preparation of TCR libraries, with unique molecular identifiers being used to normalize TCRbeta repertoire quantification. In TCRdb, the public reads were trimmed at Q25 with fastp and aligned with MiXCR, with productive beta chains retained. All rows with the same CDR3 protein become a single entry with the most common DNA and genes. This sample holds about 980,000 distinct CDR3 sequences; about 31% were observed only once. Of the sample, about 28% falls within the top ten clones.

The sample consisted of PBMCs, mostly from graft donor cells, taken 360 days after TCRalphabeta/CD19-depleted stem cell transplant. These receptor sequences come from a boy in the first two years of life who had a stem cell transplant for SCID, so the T cells may come from the graft donor.

The V call is TRBV7-9, the J call TRBJ2-7; 15 nucleotides match TRBD2. The V gene end was trimmed by 5 bases and the J gene end by 6 bases; junction bases not matched to a gene: 11. This CDR3 is 17 amino acids long. From germline, CDR1 is SEHNR and CDR2 FQNEAQ (reference sequence). CDR3 coding DNA: TGTGCCAGCAGCACAACTCGGACTAGCGGGGGGGCTTTCGAGCAGTACTTC. Its translation: CASSTTRTSGGAFEQYF.

The V gene is TRBV2, the J gene TRBJ2-5; D perhaps matches TRBD2 (5 bases). Germline-derived CDR1 and CDR2 are SNHLY and FYNNEI. The CDR3 covers 15 residues. Between the trimmed V and J ends, which lost 5 bases and 2 bases, there was a span of 15 bases. The CDR3 coding sequence is TGTGCCAGCAGTCCAACTAGATCGGGGCAAGAGACCCAGTACTTC. The encoded protein is CASSPTRSGQETQYF.

Ten or more counts support this clonotype. The chain joins TRBV4-3 to TRBJ2-7; 9 bases agree with TRBD1. The CDR3 has 15 residues. Germline CDR1 is LGHNA and CDR2 is YSLEER. V was pared by 0 bases and J by 2 bases, with 2 bases of the junction left unmatched. For the CDR3, the DNA is TGCGCCAGCAGCCAAGAGGGGACAGGGCCCTACGAGCAGTACTTC. This gives the protein CASSQEGTGPYEQYF.